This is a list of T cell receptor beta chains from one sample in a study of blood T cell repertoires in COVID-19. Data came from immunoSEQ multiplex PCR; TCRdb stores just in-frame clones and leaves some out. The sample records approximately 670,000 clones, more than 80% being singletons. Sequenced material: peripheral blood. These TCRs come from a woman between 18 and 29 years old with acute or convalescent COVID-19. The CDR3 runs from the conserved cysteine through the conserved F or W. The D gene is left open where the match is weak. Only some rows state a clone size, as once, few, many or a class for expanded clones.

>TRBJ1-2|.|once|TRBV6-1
TGTGCCAGCAGTGAAGGGGATAGACAGTATGGCTACACCTTC
CASSEGDRQYGYTF
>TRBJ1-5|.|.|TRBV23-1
TGCGCCAGCAGTCGAAATAGAGATCAGCCCCAGCATTTT
CASSRNRDQPQHF
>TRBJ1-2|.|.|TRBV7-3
TGTGCCAGCAGCCCCGAGACCGGGATCCTTCCTTATGGCTACACCTTC
CASSPETGILPYGYTF
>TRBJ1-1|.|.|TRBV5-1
TGCGCCAGCAGCGGGGGACAAATGAACACTGAAGCTTTCTTT
CASSGGQMNTEAFF
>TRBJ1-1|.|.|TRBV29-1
TGCAGCGTTCAGGGCAGACTGAACACTGAAGCTTTCTTT
CSVQGRLNTEAFF
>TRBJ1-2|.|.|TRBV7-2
TGTGCCAGCAGCTCGGGGTCTTTCTATGGCTACACCTTC
CASSSGSFYGYTF
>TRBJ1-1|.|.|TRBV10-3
TGTGCCATCATGGGCCCTCAGGCTGAAGCTTTCTTT
CAIMGPQAEAFF
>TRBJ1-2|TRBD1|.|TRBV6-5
TGTGCCAGCAGTTACTCGGGACAGTTGTATGGCTACACCTTC
CASSYSGQLYGYTF
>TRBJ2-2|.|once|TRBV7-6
TGTGCCAGCAGCTTTAGTACGGGGGAGATCACCGGGGAGCTGTTTTTT
CASSFSTGEITGELFF
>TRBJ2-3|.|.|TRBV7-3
TGTGCCAGCAGCCAATGGGGCGATACGCAGTATTTT
CASSQWGDTQYF
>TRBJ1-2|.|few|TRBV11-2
TGTGCCAGCAGCTCTAGGACGGGGACTAACTATGGCTACACCTTC
CASSSRTGTNYGYTF
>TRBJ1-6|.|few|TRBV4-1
TGCGCCAGCAGCCATTTGAGCTCCTATAATTCACCCCTCCACTTT
CASSHLSSYNSPLHF
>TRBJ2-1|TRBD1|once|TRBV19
TGTGCCAGTAGTAATAGACAGGGGTGGAATGAGCAGTTCTTC
CASSNRQGWNEQFF
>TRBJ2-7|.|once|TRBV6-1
TGTGCCAGCAGTGAAGCGGACAGTTCCTACGAGCAGTACTTC
CASSEADSSYEQYF
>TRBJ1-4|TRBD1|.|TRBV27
TGTGCCAGCAGTCGGACAGGGTATGAAAAACTGTTTTTT
CASSRTGYEKLFF
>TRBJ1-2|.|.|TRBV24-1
TGTGCCACCAGTGATTCCGGACAGCTAAAAGGTGGCTACACCTTC
CATSDSGQLKGGYTF
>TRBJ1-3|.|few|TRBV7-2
TGTGCCAGCAGCTTTTCGGGAAACACCATATATTTT
CASSFSGNTIYF
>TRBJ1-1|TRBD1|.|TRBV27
TGTGCCAGCAGCCGGTCGGGACAGCTGAACACTGAAGCTTTCTTT
CASSRSGQLNTEAFF
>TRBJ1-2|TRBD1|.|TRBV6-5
TGTGCCAGCAGTTACTCGAGGGACAGGGTTTCCTATGGCTACACCTTC
CASSYSRDRVSYGYTF
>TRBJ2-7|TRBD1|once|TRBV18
TGTGCCAGCTCACAATCCGGGACAGGGTCCGAGCAGTACTTC
CASSQSGTGSEQYF
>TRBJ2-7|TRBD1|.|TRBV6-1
TGTGCCAGCAGTGAAAATGACAGGGGCCGCAACGAGCAGTACTTC
CASSENDRGRNEQYF
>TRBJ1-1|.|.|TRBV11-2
TGTGCCAGCAGCTTATGGGCACAACCACCGACGAGGAACACTGAAGCTTTCTTT
CASSLWAQPPTRNTEAFF
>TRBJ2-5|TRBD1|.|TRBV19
TGTGCCAGTAGTTACACAGGGACAGTTGGAGAGACCCAGTACTTC
CASSYTGTVGETQYF
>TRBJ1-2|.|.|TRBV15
TGTGCCACCAGCAGAGATTTCGCAGGGGCCTATGGCTACACCTTC
CATSRDFAGAYGYTF
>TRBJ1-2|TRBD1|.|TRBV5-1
TGCGCCAGCAGCCCCGGGACAGGGGTCTATGGCTACACCTTC
CASSPGTGVYGYTF
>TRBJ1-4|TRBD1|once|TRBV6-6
TGTGCCACCAGACGGACAGGAGAAGAAAAACTGTTTTTT
CATRRTGEEKLFF
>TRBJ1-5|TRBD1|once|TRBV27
TGTGCCAGCCGACAGGGGGGACAGCCCCAGCATTTT
CASRQGGQPQHF
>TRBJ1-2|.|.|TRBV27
TGTGCCAGCAGGTTAGAGGCGGTGGGTGGCTACACCTTC
CASRLEAVGGYTF
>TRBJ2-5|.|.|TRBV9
TGTGCCAGCACTAGAGACCCGTACCAAGAGACCCAGTACTTC
CASTRDPYQETQYF
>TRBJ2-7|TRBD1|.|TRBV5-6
TGTGCCAGCAGCACGGGACAGGCGTTCTACGAGCAGTACTTC
CASSTGQAFYEQYF
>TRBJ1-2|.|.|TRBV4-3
TGCGCCAGCAGCCAAGGATATGTCGGAGACTATGGCTACACCTTC
CASSQGYVGDYGYTF
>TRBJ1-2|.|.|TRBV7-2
TGTGCCAGCAGCCTAACAGGGTATGATGGCTACACCTTC
CASSLTGYDGYTF
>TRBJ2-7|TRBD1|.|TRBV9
TGTGCCAGCAGCTCATACCCAGGGGGCTTCTACGAGCAGTACTTC
CASSSYPGGFYEQYF
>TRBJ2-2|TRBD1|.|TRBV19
TGTGCCAGTAGCCCGACAGGGGGCAACACCGGGGAGCTGTTTTTT
CASSPTGGNTGELFF
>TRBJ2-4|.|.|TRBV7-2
TGTGCCAGCAGCCCCCCTCCAGCGGCCATTCAGTACTTC
CASSPPPAAIQYF
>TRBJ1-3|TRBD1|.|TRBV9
TGTGCCAGCAGCCTTTCCCAACAGGGGACTGCTATACCCTCTGGAAACACCATATATTTT
CASSLSQQGTAIPSGNTIYF